This T cell receptor (beta chain) was captured in a study of blood T cell repertoires in COVID-19. Looking at the study overall: Samples of COVID-19 (acute and convalescent) were obtained from the United States, Italy and Spain. PBMCs, B-cell-depleted T cells, or T cells provided the cDNA or gDNA that made up the material.

As handled by the study authors: Amplifying reference gene primers gave estimates of nucleated cell counts. Only in-frame clones appear in the TCRdb table, and some are missing; sequencing was by immunoSEQ multiplex PCR. V and J calls and clone size are given by that table; D and trimming were obtained from the DNA. The repertoire holds fewer than 300,000 clones, approximately 91% seen once, with over 2% in the top ten. V lost 3 bases and J 3 bases, leaving 8 bases between the germline ends. This CDR3 is built from 13 residues. Recruited during active infection, patients (from Seattle) were subsequently followed longitudinally.

The genes are TRBV12-3 or TRBV12-4 and TRBJ1-1; D call uncertain. This TCR was sampled from a woman under 40 with COVID-19, enrolled during active disease. Sequenced sample: peripheral blood. CDR3 sequence: CASSFLPYTEAFF. In nucleotides, the CDR3 is TGTGCCAGCAGTTTTCTACCGTACACTGAAGCTTTCTTT.